These T cell receptor beta chains were read from a single sample in a study of T cell changes during pregnancy in multiple sclerosis. Some clones are missing from TCRdb's copy, which holds only in-frame ones; the method was immunoSEQ multiplex PCR. This table holds about 89,000 clones, around 90% found once. Sequenced here: peripheral blood, sampled after pregnancy. The receptors here all came from a female donor in good health, enrolled as a control in a pregnancy study. CDR3s include the opening cysteine and the closing phenylalanine or tryptophan. A D gene is named only where the DNA matches it firmly. The size entry is marked missing in some rows and otherwise reads once, few, many or a size class.

j_gene	d_gene	v_gene	abundance	CDR3nt	CDR3aa
TRBJ1-5	NA	TRBV19	few	TGTGCCAGTAGTATCGACTTCTATCAGCCCCAGCATTTT	CASSIDFYQPQHF
TRBJ1-5	NA	TRBV23-1	NA	TGCGCCAGCATCCCAGTAAGATATAGCAATCAGCCCCAGCATTTT	CASIPVRYSNQPQHF
TRBJ1-2	TRBD1	TRBV7-9	NA	TGTGCCAGCAGCTCAACCGGGACAGAGAGCTACACCTTC	CASSSTGTESYTF
TRBJ2-2	TRBD2	TRBV19	NA	TGTGCCAGTAGTTGGTCGGGGGGGAGCACCGGGGAGCTGTTTTTT	CASSWSGGSTGELFF
TRBJ2-2	NA	TRBV27	NA	TGTGCCAGCAGTCCTTACACCGGGGAGCTGTTTTTT	CASSPYTGELFF
TRBJ2-7	TRBD2	TRBV11-2	NA	TGTGCCAGCAGCTTAGATCCTGGGGGGAGGGTCCACGAGCAGTACTTC	CASSLDPGGRVHEQYF
TRBJ2-1	NA	TRBV14	NA	TGTGCCAGCAGCCAAGTGCGAGGGAATGAGCAGTTCTTC	CASSQVRGNEQFF
TRBJ2-5	NA	TRBV15	NA	TGTGCCACCAGCAGGTACGGACAAAGAGAGACCCAGTACTTC	CATSRYGQRETQYF
TRBJ2-1	TRBD2	TRBV18	NA	TGTGCCAGCTGGGGGGGACTACCTTACAATGAGCAGTTCTTC	CASWGGLPYNEQFF
TRBJ1-1	NA	TRBV19	NA	TGTGCCAGTACCACAGGGAGGGGGAACACTGAAGCTTTCTTT	CASTTGRGNTEAFF
TRBJ1-1	NA	TRBV6-6	NA	TGTGCCAGCAGATTAGAGAACACTGAAGCTTTCTTT	CASRLENTEAFF
TRBJ2-3	NA	TRBV11-2	NA	TGTGCCAGCAGCCAGACATGGGGAGGCGCAGATACGCAGTATTTT	CASSQTWGGADTQYF
TRBJ2-5	TRBD2	TRBV6-5	NA	TGTGCCACCCAAAGCGGGACCAACCAAGAGACCCAGTACTTC	CATQSGTNQETQYF
TRBJ1-3	NA	TRBV2	once	TGTGCCAGCAGTGAGCAGGGAGGTGGAAACACCATATATTTT	CASSEQGGGNTIYF
TRBJ2-5	TRBD1	TRBV29-1	NA	TGCAGCTTACAGGGGGAGGAGGAGACCCAGTACTTC	CSLQGEEETQYF
TRBJ1-2	NA	TRBV7-9	NA	TGTGCCAGCAGCCCAGCAGGGTATGGCTACACCTTC	CASSPAGYGYTF
TRBJ1-2	NA	TRBV14	NA	TGTGCCAGCAGCCTAGAAAGCTACAGGTTTTTCTATGGCTACACCTTC	CASSLESYRFFYGYTF
TRBJ1-6	NA	TRBV7-9	few	TGTGCCAGCAGTCCTCAGGAGGGATCACCCCTCCACTTT	CASSPQEGSPLHF